Described below is a single TCR beta chain sequence and its context. What it recognizes is unknown. This CDR3 region has 15 residues. J lost 2 bases, V lost 4 bases, and 8 bases had no gene match. Germline loops: CDR1 SQVTM, CDR2 ANQGSEA. This specimen belongs to a study of T cell responses to AZD1222 COVID-19 vaccine. The wider study: Pooled samples include second doses given at about 4 or 12 weeks. Findings of the study overall: Seropositive at baseline were only a handful of AZD1222 recipients. Repertoires were collected only later (after the peak T cell response had occurred).

Sequenced by immunoSEQ multiplex PCR; TCRdb stores in-frame clones only, minus some. The data show more than 95,000 clones, 75% to 90% seen once. The material was peripheral blood, obtained on day 0 of AZD1222 vaccination. This TCR was recovered from an adult in good health. This chain connects TRBV29-1 to TRBJ2-1, with 7 bases identical to TRBD2. CDR3 DNA sequence: TGCAGCGTTGCTTTTTGGGACTATCCCTACAATGAGCAGTTCTTC. It yields the protein CSVAFWDYPYNEQFF.